The T cell receptor (beta chain) described here comes from a study of T cell clonotyping in hematopoietic cell transplantation. Repertoires were generated with immunoSEQ multiplex PCR, while TCRdb's copy carries only in-frame clones and drops some. The sample has 17,000 or so clones, around 90% seen once; the top ten hold approximately 3%. The CDR3 is made up of 13 amino acids. From germline, CDR1 is MNHEY and CDR2 SVGAGI. V shed 6 bases and J shed 1 base, with 4 bases lying between them. The sequencing sample was made of peripheral blood mononuclear cells. The chain links TRBV6-5 to TRBJ2-6; D call uncertain. The sequence came from a man aged 45-60 years in good health. Some clones in this sample may be carry-over from other donors' samples. The CDR3 region has the DNA TGTGCCAGCAGCCGATCTGGGGCCAACGTCCTGACTTTC. Its translation is CASSRSGANVLTF.